These T cell receptor beta chains were read from a single sample in a study of blood T cell repertoires in COVID-19. Repertoires were generated with immunoSEQ multiplex PCR, while TCRdb's copy carries only in-frame clones and drops some. The data hold about 67,000 clones, with 79% observed a single time. The sequenced sample consisted of peripheral blood. Receptors originate from a woman aged 55-70 years with acute or convalescent COVID-19. CDR3s include the opening cysteine and the closing phenylalanine or tryptophan.

v_gene: TRBV27; j_gene: TRBJ2-7; CDR3aa: CASSLYGNRDYEQYF
v_gene: TRBV2; j_gene: TRBJ1-3; CDR3aa: CASSQGPISGNTIYF
v_gene: TRBV6-1; j_gene: TRBJ2-4; CDR3aa: CASSERGTGGSGNIQYF
v_gene: TRBV7-2; j_gene: TRBJ2-5; CDR3aa: CASSLAFAGGSQETQYF
v_gene: TRBV7-2; j_gene: TRBJ2-2; CDR3aa: CASSKWDRANTGELFF
v_gene: TRBV5-1; j_gene: TRBJ2-2; CDR3aa: CASSLDGQGDGELFF
v_gene: TRBV10-1; j_gene: TRBJ2-1; CDR3aa: CASSGAGDEQFF
v_gene: TRBV3-1/TRBV3-2; j_gene: TRBJ1-1; CDR3aa: CASSPSTGPSEAFF
v_gene: TRBV5-1; j_gene: TRBJ2-2; CDR3aa: CASSLNPQGVSGELFF
v_gene: TRBV27; j_gene: TRBJ2-1; CDR3aa: CASSSPAGLAGPNEQFF
v_gene: TRBV3-1/TRBV3-2; j_gene: TRBJ1-1; CDR3aa: CASSSGGGQTEAFF
v_gene: TRBV5-1; j_gene: TRBJ2-7; CDR3aa: CASSRRGADEQYF
v_gene: TRBV5-5; j_gene: TRBJ2-2; CDR3aa: CTSSFVNTGELFF
v_gene: TRBV7-3; j_gene: TRBJ1-1; CDR3aa: CASSLIAGDTEAFF
v_gene: TRBV7-9; j_gene: TRBJ1-1; CDR3aa: CASSSFPGGNTEAFF
v_gene: TRBV30; j_gene: TRBJ2-3; CDR3aa: CAWSVRGGTDTQYF
v_gene: TRBV10-1; j_gene: TRBJ1-5; CDR3aa: CATSTGGNQPQHF
v_gene: TRBV6-5; j_gene: TRBJ2-3; CDR3aa: CASSSNRDRVPDTQYF
v_gene: TRBV18; j_gene: TRBJ2-7; CDR3aa: CASSPSSGRVHEQYF
v_gene: TRBV27; j_gene: TRBJ1-2; CDR3aa: CASSGQGATGYTF
v_gene: TRBV7-9; j_gene: TRBJ2-1; CDR3aa: CASSPTTGTGGYEQFF
v_gene: TRBV7-2; j_gene: TRBJ2-3; CDR3aa: CASSPKRRAGDTQYF
v_gene: TRBV19; j_gene: TRBJ2-7; CDR3aa: CASSIYGTGRSHEQYF
v_gene: TRBV9; j_gene: TRBJ2-5; CDR3aa: CASSPDTGVKETQYF
v_gene: TRBV10-3; j_gene: TRBJ1-5; CDR3aa: CANSPDIGRQPQHF
v_gene: TRBV27; j_gene: TRBJ2-3; CDR3aa: CASWTTADTQYF
v_gene: TRBV7-3; j_gene: TRBJ2-3; CDR3aa: CASSQTGDTQYF
v_gene: TRBV29-1; j_gene: TRBJ2-3; CDR3aa: CSVEDRGTDTQYF
v_gene: TRBV12-3/TRBV12-4; j_gene: TRBJ2-1; CDR3aa: CASSSGTEFF
v_gene: TRBV28; j_gene: TRBJ2-7; CDR3aa: CASSPLGRGAHKDEQYF
v_gene: TRBV2; j_gene: TRBJ2-7; CDR3aa: CASSLPGTGAYEQYF
v_gene: TRBV6-1; j_gene: TRBJ2-5; CDR3aa: CASSDGRRVGETQYF
v_gene: TRBV11-2; j_gene: TRBJ1-1; CDR3aa: CASSPGQNTEAFF
v_gene: TRBV9; j_gene: TRBJ2-3; CDR3aa: CASSVVGDGTDTQYF
v_gene: TRBV27; j_gene: TRBJ1-1; CDR3aa: CASSLKSADTEAFF
v_gene: TRBV10-2; j_gene: TRBJ1-2; CDR3aa: CASGSLDRFYGYTF
v_gene: TRBV7-3; j_gene: TRBJ2-1; CDR3aa: CASSRDSATLGEQFF
v_gene: TRBV15; j_gene: TRBJ2-3; CDR3aa: CATSTNTGSDTQYF
v_gene: TRBV7-2; j_gene: TRBJ1-2; CDR3aa: CASSQTGSQYGYTF
v_gene: TRBV11-1; j_gene: TRBJ1-2; CDR3aa: CASSLDGDNYGYTF
v_gene: TRBV6-5; j_gene: TRBJ1-2; CDR3aa: CASWTGDYGYTF
v_gene: TRBV5-4; j_gene: TRBJ1-2; CDR3aa: CASSLEGQGYGYTF
v_gene: TRBV28; j_gene: TRBJ2-1; CDR3aa: CASTPGGASYNEQFF
v_gene: TRBV11-2; j_gene: TRBJ2-1; CDR3aa: CASSPRYEQFF
v_gene: TRBV7-8; j_gene: TRBJ2-7; CDR3aa: CASSLGGEPYEQYF
v_gene: TRBV6-5; j_gene: TRBJ2-3; CDR3aa: CASARDRGHTQYF
v_gene: TRBV30; j_gene: TRBJ1-1; CDR3aa: CACTPTGEAFF
v_gene: TRBV6-5; j_gene: TRBJ2-5; CDR3aa: CASSSPVGETQYF
v_gene: TRBV4-2; j_gene: TRBJ2-3; CDR3aa: CASSQGVNRGADTQYF
v_gene: TRBV20-1; j_gene: TRBJ2-1; CDR3aa: CSARGLNEQFF